This T cell receptor beta chain was profiled in a study of blood T cell repertoires in COVID-19. Study information: The analysed material was cDNA or gDNA that came from T cells, B-cell-depleted T cells, or PBMCs.

The CDR3 is 12 residues long. Germline V lookup: CDR1 SGHDT, CDR2 YYEEEE. J was trimmed by 6 bases and V by 4 bases; bases with no gene match: 1. Using immunoSEQ multiplex PCR, the repertoire was profiled, and TCRdb retains in-frame clones only, with some absent. The table records about 35,000 clones, roughly 78% of them present only once. The rearrangement joins TRBV5-6 to TRBJ2-1, with 7 bases identical to TRBD2. This sequence originates from a woman in her seventies with acute or convalescent COVID-19. The sample was peripheral blood. This chain's CDR3 is CASSQRGNEQFF. Written as DNA, the CDR3 is TGTGCCAGCAGCCAGCGGGGCAATGAGCAGTTCTTC. Complete variable domain (other parts from reference TRBV5-6 and TRBJ2-1): DAGVTQSPTHLIKTRGQQVTLRCSPKSGHDTVSWYQQALGQGPQFIFQYYEEEERQRGNFPDRFSGHQFPNYSSELNVNALLLGDSALYLCASSQRGNEQFFGPGTRLTVL.